This T cell receptor beta chain is from a study of T cell responses to AZD1222 COVID-19 vaccine. Some clones are missing from TCRdb's copy, which holds only in-frame ones; the method was immunoSEQ multiplex PCR. The sample carries 70,000 or so clones, more than 70% recorded once. The V gene's germline CDR1 is SGHRS and CDR2 YFSETQ. The V end was cut by 4 bases, the J end by 6 bases, with 21 bases between. The CDR3 is made up of 16 amino acids. The sequencing here drew on peripheral blood, taken on day 0 of AZD1222 vaccination. J is TRBJ2-3 and V is TRBV5-1; D is unresolved. This TCR was sampled from an adult in good health. In DNA form, the CDR3 reads TGCGCCAGCAGCCCCCGAGGTGGGATTGCCCCCGATACGCAGTATTTT. As protein: CASSPRGGIAPDTQYF.